The entry below describes one T cell receptor beta chain. This clone has only one observation. Its antigen target is currently unknown. No base quality information exists; no much larger clone differs at one position. This record comes from a study of T cell changes during pregnancy in multiple sclerosis (dated 2019 in TCRdb). For the study in its entirety: In women with multiple sclerosis, the researchers looked at how the T cell repertoire shifted as pregnancy progressed.

Library preparation employed the immunoSEQ multiplex PCR assay. Held by TCRdb, this immuneACCESS table contains in-frame sequences only and omits some clones. Under half of the omission traces to an unresolved V gene where checked; the cause of the rest is unknown. In this sample the table shows tens of thousands of clones, around 94% of which occur a single time. The ten largest clones take up about 0.8% of the sample. The CDR3 runs 13 amino acids, cysteine and phenylalanine included. The DNA shown is the 39-base CDR3, in frame from base 1. V loses 4 bases, J loses 4 bases, and the germline ends lie 8 bases apart. CDR1 is given as SGHDT and CDR2 as YYEEEE, both from the germline V gene.

Recombination joined TRBV5-6 with TRBJ2-2; the D gene is possibly TRBD2, with 5 bases matching. This TCR was sampled from a female donor with multiple sclerosis, enrolled in a pregnancy study. The sequences come from peripheral blood, collected in the third trimester of pregnancy. This receptor carries the CDR3 CASSDYLTGELFF. The DNA reads as follows: TGTGCCAGCAGCGACTATCTCACCGGGGAGCTGTTTTTT.